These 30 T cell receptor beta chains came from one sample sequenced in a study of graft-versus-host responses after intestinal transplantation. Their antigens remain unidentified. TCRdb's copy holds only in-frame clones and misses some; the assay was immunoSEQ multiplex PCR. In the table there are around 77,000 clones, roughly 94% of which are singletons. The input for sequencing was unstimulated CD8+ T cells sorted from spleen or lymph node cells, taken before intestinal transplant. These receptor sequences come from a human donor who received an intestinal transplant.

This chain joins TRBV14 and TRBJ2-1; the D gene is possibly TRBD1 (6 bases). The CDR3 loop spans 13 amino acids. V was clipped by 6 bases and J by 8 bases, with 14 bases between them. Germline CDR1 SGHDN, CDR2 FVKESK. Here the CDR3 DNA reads TGTGCCAGCAGACAGCTAGGGGGAGATGAGCAGTTCTTC. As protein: CASRQLGGDEQFF.

CDR3 bases: TGTGCCAGCAGTTTTGTACAGAGCTCCTACGAGCAGTACTTC. Its translation: CASSFVQSSYEQYF. The chain employs TRBV28 and TRBJ2-7; D not certain. Trimming cost V 3 bases and J 0 bases, with 9 bases left between them. This CDR3 is built from 14 residues. Germline CDR1 MDHEN, CDR2 SYDVKM.

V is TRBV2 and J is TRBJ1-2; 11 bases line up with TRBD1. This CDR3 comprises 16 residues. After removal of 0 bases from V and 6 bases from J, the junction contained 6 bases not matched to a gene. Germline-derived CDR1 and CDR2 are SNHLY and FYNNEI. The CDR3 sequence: CASSEASDRGRDGYTF. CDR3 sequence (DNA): TGTGCCAGCAGTGAAGCTTCGGACAGGGGGCGGGATGGCTACACCTTC.

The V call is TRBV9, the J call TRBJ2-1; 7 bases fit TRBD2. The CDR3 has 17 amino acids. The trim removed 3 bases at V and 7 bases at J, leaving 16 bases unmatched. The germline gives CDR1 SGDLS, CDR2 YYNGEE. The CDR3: CASSDPSRREFRNEQFF. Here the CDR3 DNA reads TGTGCCAGCAGCGACCCATCGCGGCGGGAGTTTAGAAATGAGCAGTTCTTC.

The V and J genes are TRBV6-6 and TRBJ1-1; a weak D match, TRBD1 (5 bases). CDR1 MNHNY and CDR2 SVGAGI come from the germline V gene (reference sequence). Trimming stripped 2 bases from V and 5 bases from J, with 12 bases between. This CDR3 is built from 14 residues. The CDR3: CASSYAAGKTEAFF. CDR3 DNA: TGTGCCAGCAGTTACGCGGCAGGGAAAACTGAAGCTTTCTTT.

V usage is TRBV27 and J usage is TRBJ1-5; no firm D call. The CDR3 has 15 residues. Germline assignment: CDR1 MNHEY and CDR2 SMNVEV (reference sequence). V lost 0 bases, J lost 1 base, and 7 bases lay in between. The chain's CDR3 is CASSLSGLSNQPQHF. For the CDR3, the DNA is TGTGCCAGCAGTTTATCAGGGTTAAGCAATCAGCCCCAGCATTTT.

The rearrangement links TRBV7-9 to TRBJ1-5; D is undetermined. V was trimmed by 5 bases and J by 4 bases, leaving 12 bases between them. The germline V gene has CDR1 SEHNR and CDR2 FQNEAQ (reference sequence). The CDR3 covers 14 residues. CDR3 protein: CASSVGGLNQPQHF. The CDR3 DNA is TGTGCCAGCAGCGTGGGAGGGCTGAATCAGCCCCAGCATTTT.

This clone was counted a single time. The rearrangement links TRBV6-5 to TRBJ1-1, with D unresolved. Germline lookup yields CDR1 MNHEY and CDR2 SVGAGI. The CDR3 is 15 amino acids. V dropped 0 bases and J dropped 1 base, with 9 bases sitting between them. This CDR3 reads CASSYSSHGNTEAFF. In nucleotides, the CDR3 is TGTGCCAGCAGTTACTCCTCGCATGGGAACACTGAAGCTTTCTTT.

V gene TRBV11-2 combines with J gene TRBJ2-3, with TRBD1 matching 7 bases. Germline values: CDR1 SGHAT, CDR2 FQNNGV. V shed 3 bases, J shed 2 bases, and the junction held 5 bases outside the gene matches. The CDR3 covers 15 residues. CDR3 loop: CASSLRGRLTDTQYF. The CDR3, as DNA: TGTGCCAGCAGCTTGAGGGGGCGACTCACAGATACGCAGTATTTT.

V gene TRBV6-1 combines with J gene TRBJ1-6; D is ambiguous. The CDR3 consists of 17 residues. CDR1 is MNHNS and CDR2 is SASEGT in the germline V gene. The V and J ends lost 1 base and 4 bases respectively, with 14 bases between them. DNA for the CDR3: TGTGCCAGCAGTGAAGACTGGGGTCAGGCTTATAATTCACCCCTCCACTTT. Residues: CASSEDWGQAYNSPLHF.

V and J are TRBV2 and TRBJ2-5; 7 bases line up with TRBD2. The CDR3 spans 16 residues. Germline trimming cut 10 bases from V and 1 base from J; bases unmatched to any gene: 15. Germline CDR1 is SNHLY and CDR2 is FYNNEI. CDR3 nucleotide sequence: TGTGCCACCCTGGGGAGGGGCGAGTTCGTCCAAGAGACCCAGTACTTC. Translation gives CATLGRGEFVQETQYF.

The CDR3 region has the DNA TGTGCCAGCAGCCCAAATGGACGAGTCATGGGGGACGAGCAGTACTTC. It yields the protein CASSPNGRVMGDEQYF. V and J are TRBV7-6 and TRBJ2-7; the D call may be TRBD1 or TRBD2 (5 bases each). Germline V CDR1 and CDR2: SGHVS, FNYEAQ. This CDR3 is built from 16 residues. The V gene lost 5 bases and the J gene lost 5 bases, with 22 bases spanning the gap.

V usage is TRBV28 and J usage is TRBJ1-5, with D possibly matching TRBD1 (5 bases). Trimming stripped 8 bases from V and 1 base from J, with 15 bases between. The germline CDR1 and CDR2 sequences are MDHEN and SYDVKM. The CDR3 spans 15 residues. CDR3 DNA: TGTGCCAGCCTCGGGGGGGTTCGGAGCAATCAGCCCCAGCATTTT. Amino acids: CASLGGVRSNQPQHF.

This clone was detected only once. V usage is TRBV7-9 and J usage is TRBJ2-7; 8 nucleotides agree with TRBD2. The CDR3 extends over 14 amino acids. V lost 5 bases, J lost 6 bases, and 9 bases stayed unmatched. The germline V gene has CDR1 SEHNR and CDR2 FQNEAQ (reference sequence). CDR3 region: CASSDSGDLGEQYF. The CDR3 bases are TGTGCCAGCAGCGATAGCGGGGACCTCGGCGAGCAGTACTTC. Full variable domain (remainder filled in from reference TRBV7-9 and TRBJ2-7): DTGVSQNPRHKITKRGQNVTFRCDPISEHNRLYWYRQTLGQGPEFLTYFQNEAQLEKSRLLSDRFSAERPKGSFSTLEIQRTEQGDSAMYLCASSDSGDLGEQYFGPGTRLTVT.

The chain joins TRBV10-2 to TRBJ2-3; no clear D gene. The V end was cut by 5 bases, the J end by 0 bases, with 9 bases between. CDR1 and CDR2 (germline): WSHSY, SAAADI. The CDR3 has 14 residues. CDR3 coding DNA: TGCGCCAGCAGTAACGCGGTGAGCACAGATACGCAGTATTTT. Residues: CASSNAVSTDTQYF.

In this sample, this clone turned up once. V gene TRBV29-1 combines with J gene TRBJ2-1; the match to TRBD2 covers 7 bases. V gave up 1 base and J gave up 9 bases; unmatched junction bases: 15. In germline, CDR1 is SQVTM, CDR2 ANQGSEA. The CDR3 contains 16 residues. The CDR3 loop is CSVEVPSGHRPAEQFF. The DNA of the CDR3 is TGCAGCGTTGAAGTGCCTAGCGGCCACCGCCCGGCTGAGCAGTTCTTC.

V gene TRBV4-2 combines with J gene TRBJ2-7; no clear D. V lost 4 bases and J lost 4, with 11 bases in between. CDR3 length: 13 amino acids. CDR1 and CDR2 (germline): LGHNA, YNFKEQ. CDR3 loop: CASSRPWDYEQYF. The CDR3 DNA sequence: TGTGCCAGCAGCCGTCCCTGGGATTACGAGCAGTACTTC.

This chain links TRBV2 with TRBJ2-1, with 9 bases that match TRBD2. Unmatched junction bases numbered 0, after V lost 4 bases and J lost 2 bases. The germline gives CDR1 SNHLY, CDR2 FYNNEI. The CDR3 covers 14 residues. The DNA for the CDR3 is TGTGCCAGCAGTGCTAGCGGGACCTACAATGAGCAGTTCTTC. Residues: CASSASGTYNEQFF.

CDR3 sequence reads: CASSQEDGTDSNQPQHF. CDR3 in DNA: TGTGCCAGCAGCCAAGAGGACGGAACCGATAGCAATCAGCCCCAGCATTTT. The chain has TRBV4-2 and TRBJ1-5; D is unclear. This CDR3 has 17 amino acids. Looked up from germline, CDR1 is LGHNA and CDR2 is YNFKEQ. Trimming removed 0 bases at V and 0 bases at J, with 12 bases between.

For the CDR3, the DNA is TGTGCCAGCCGCGGGATGTCTAGCTCCTACGAGCAGTACTTC. It translates to CASRGMSSSYEQYF. The chain joins TRBV27 to TRBJ2-5; D possibly corresponds to TRBD2 (6 bases). With the DNA end fitting TRBJ2-7 better, the J assignment may be wrong. This CDR3 is built from 14 residues. Germline CDR1 is MNHEY and CDR2 is SMNVEV (reference sequence).

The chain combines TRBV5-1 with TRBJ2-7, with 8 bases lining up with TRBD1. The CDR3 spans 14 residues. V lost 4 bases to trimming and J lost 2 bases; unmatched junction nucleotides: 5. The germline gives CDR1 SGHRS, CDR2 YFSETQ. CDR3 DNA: TGCGCCAGCAGCATCGGACAGGGAGCCTACGAGCAGTACTTC. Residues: CASSIGQGAYEQYF.

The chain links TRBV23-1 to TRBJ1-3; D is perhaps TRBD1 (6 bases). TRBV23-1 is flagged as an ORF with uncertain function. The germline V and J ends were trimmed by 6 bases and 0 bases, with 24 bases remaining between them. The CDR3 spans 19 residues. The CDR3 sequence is CASRRKRDMYIYSGNTIYF. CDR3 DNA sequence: TGCGCCAGCAGACGGAAGCGGGACATGTACATTTACTCTGGAAACACCATATATTTT.

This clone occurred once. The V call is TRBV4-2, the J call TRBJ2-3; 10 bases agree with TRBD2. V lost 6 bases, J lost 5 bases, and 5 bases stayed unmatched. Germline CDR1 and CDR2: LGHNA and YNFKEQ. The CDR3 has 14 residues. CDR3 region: CASRKAGGLDTQYF. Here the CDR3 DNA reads TGTGCCAGCAGAAAAGCGGGAGGGTTAGATACGCAGTATTTT.

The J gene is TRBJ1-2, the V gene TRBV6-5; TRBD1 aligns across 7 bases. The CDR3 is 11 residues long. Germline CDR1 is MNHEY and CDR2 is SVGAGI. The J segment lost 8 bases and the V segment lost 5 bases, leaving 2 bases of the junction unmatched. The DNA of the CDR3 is TGTGCCAGCAGTGGGGGACAGGGCTACACCTTC. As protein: CASSGGQGYTF.

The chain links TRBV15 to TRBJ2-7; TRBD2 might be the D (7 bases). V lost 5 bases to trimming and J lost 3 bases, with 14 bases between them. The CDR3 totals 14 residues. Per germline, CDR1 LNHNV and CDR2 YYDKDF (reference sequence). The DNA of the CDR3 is TGTGCCACCAGCGGCCGGGGGGCAGGCTACGAGCAGTACTTC. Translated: CATSGRGAGYEQYF.

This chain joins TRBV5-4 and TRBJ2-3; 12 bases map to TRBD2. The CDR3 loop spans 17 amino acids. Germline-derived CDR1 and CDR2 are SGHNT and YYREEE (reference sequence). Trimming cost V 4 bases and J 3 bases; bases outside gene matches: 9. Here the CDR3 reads CASSIELAGGATDTQYF. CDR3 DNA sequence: TGTGCCAGCAGCATAGAACTAGCGGGAGGCGCTACAGATACGCAGTATTTT. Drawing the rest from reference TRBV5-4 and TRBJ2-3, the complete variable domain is ETGVTQSPTHLIKTRGQQVTLRCSSQSGHNTVSWYQQALGQGPQFIFQYYREEENGRGNFPPRFSGLQFPNYSSELNVNALELDDSALYLCASSIELAGGATDTQYFGPGTRLTVL.

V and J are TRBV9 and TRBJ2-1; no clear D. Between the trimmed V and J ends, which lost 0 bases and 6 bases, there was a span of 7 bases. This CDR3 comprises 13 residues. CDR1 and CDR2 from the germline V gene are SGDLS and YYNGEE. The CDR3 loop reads CASSVVAGNEQFF. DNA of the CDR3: TGTGCCAGCAGCGTAGTAGCCGGCAATGAGCAGTTCTTC.

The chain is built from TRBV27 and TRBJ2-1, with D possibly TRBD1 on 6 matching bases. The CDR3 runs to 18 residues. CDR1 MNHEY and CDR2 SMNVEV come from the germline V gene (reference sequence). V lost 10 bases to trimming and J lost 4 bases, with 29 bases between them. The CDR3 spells CATDDRQVSGSRYNEQFF. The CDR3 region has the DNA TGTGCCACCGACGATCGACAGGTCTCGGGTTCGCGTTACAATGAGCAGTTCTTC.

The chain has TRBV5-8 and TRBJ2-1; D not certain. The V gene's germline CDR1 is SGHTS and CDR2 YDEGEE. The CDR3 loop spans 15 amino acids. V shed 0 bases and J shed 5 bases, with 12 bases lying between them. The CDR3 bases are TGTGCCAGCAGCTTGGGGCTCCGCAGCAACAATGAGCAGTTCTTC. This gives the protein CASSLGLRSNNEQFF.

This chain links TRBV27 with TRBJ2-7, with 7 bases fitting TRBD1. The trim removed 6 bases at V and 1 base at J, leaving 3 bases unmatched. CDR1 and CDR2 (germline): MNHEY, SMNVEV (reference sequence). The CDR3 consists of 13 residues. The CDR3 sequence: CASSYRGSYEQYF. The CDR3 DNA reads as TGTGCCAGCAGCTACAGGGGATCCTACGAGCAGTACTTC.